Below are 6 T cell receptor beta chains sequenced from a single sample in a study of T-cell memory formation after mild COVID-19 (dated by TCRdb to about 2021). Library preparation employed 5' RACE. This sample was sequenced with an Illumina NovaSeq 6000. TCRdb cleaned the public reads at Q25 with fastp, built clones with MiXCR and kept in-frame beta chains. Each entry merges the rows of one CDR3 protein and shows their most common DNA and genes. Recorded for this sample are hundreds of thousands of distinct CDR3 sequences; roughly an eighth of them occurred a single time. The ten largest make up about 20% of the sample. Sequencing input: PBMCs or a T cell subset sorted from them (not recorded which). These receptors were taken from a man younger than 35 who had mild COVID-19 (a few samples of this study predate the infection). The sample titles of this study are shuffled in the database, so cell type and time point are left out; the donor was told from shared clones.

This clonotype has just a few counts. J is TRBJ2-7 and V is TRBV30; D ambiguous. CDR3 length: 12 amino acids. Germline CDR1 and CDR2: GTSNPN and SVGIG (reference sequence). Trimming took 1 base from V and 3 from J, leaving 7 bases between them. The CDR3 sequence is CAWSGTGYEQYF. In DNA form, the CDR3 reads TGTGCCTGGAGTGGTACCGGCTACGAGCAGTACTTC.

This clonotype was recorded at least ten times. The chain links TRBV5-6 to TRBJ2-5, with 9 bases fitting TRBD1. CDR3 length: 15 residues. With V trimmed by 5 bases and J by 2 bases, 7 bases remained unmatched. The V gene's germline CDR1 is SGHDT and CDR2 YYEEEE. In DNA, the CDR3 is TGTGCCAGCAGTTCCAGGGACAGGGCGCAAGAGACCCAGTACTTC. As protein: CASSSRDRAQETQYF.

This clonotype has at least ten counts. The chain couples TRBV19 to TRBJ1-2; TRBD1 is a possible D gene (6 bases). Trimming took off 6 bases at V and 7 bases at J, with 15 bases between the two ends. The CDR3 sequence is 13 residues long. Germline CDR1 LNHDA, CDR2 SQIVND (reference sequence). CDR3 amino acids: CASRTGLVAGYTF. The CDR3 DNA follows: TGTGCCAGTAGAACAGGGCTCGTTGCTGGCTACACCTTC.

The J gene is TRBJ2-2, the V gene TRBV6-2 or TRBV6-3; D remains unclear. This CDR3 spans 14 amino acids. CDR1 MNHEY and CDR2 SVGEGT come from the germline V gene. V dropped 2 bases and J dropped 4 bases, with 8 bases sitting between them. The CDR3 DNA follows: TGTGCCAGCAGTTACCGGCCAACCACCGGGGAGCTGTTTTTT. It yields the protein CASSYRPTTGELFF.

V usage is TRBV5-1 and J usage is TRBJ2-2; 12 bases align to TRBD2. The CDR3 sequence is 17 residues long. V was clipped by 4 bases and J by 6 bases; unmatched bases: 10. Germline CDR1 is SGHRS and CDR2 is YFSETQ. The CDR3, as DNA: TGCGCCAGCAGCCCGCTAGCGGGGGGGGTTCCCTCCGGGGAGCTGTTTTTT. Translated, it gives CASSPLAGGVPSGELFF.

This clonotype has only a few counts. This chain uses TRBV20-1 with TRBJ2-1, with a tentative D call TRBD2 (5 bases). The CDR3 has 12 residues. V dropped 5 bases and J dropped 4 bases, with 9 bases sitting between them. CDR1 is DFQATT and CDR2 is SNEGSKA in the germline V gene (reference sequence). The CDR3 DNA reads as TGCAGTGCTCTCCCGGGGTACAATGAGCAGTTCTTC. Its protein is CSALPGYNEQFF.